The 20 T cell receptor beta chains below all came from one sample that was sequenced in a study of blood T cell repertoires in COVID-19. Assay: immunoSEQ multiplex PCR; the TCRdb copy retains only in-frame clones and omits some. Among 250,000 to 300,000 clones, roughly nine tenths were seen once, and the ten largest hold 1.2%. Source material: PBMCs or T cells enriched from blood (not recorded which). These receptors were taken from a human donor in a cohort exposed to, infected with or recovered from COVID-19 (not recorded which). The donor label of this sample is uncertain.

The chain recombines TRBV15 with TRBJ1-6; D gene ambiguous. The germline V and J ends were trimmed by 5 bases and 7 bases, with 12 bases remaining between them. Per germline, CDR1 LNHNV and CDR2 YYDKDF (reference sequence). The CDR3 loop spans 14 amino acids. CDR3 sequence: CATSLGPGNSPLHF. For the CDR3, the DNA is TGTGCCACCAGCTTGGGTCCGGGAAATTCACCCCTCCACTTT.

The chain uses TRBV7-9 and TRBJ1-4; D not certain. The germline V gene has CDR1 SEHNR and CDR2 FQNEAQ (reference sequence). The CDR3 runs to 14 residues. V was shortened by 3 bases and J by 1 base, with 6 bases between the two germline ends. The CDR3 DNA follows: TGTGCCAGCAGCTTCCAACTAACTAATGAAAAACTGTTTTTT. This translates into CASSFQLTNEKLFF.

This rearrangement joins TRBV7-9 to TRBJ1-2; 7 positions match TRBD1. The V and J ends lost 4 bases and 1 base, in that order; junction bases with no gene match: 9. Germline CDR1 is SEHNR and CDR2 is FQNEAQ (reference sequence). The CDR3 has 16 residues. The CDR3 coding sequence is TGTGCCAGCAGCTCCCGGGACAGCCAATATAACTATGGCTACACCTTC. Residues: CASSSRDSQYNYGYTF.

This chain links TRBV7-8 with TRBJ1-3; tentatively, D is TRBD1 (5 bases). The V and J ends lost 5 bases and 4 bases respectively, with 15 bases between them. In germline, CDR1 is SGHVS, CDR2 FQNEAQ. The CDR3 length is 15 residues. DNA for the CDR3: TGTGCCAGCAGCCGCGGCAGGGTAGGAGGAAACACCATATATTTT. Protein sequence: CASSRGRVGGNTIYF.

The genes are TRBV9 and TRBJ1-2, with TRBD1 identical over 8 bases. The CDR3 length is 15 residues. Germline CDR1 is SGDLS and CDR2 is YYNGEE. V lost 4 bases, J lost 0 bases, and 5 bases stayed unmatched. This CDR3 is CASSPRTGTNYGYTF. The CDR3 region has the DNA TGTGCCAGCAGCCCGCGGACAGGGACTAACTATGGCTACACCTTC.

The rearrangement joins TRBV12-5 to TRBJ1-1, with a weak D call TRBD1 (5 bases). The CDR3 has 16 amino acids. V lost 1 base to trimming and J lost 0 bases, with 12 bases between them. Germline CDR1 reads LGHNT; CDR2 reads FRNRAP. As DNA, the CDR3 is TGTGCTAGTGGTTTGGCCTCGACAGTAATGAACACTGAAGCTTTCTTT. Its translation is CASGLASTVMNTEAFF.

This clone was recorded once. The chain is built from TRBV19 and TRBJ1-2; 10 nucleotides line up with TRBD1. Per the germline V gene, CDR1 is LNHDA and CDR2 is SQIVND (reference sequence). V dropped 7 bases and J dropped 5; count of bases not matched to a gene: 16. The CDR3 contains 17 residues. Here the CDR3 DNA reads TGTGCCAGTATGGGCCGGTTCGGGACAGGGGTCGAATATGGCTACACCTTC. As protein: CASMGRFGTGVEYGYTF. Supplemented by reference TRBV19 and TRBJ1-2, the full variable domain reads DGGITQSPKYLFRKEGQNVTLSCEQNLNHDAMYWYRQDPGQGLRLIYYSQIVNDFQKGDIAEGYSVSREKKESFPLTVTSAQKNPTAFYLCASMGRFGTGVEYGYTFGSGTRLTVV.

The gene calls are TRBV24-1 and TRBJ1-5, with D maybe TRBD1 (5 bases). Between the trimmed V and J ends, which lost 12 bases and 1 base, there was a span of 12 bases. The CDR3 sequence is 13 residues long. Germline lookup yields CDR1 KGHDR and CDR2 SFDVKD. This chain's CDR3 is CAAPGFSNQPQHF. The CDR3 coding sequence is TGTGCCGCCCCAGGGTTCAGCAATCAGCCCCAGCATTTT.

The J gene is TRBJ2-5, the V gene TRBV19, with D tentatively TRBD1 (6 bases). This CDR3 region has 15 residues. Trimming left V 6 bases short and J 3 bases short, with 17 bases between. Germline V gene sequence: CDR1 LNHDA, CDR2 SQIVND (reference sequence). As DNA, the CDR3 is TGTGCCAGTAGCCAGGGGAAGGGGGTAAAAGAGACCCAGTACTTC. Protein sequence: CASSQGKGVKETQYF.

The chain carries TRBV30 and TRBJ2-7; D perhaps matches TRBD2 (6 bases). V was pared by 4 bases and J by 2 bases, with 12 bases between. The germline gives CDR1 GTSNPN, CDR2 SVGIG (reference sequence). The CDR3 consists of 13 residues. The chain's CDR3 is CAWNRRGTYEQYF. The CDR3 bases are TGTGCCTGGAACAGGCGGGGTACCTACGAGCAGTACTTC.

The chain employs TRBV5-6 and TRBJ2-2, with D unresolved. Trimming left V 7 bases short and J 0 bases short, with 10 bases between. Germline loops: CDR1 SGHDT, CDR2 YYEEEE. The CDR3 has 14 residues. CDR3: CASCTVSNTGELFF. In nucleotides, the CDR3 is TGTGCCAGCTGCACAGTCTCGAACACCGGGGAGCTGTTTTTT.

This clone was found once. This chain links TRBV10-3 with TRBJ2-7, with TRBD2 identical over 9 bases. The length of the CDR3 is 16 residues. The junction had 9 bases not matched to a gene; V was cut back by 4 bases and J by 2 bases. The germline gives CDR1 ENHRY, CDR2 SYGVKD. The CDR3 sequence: CAISGARAGGTYEQYF. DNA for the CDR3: TGTGCCATCAGTGGGGCCAGAGCGGGGGGAACCTACGAGCAGTACTTC.

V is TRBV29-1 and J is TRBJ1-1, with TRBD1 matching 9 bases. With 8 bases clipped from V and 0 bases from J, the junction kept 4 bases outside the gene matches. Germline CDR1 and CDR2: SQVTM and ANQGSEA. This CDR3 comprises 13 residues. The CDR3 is CSPDRGMNTEAFF. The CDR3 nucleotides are TGCAGCCCAGACAGGGGGATGAACACTGAAGCTTTCTTT.

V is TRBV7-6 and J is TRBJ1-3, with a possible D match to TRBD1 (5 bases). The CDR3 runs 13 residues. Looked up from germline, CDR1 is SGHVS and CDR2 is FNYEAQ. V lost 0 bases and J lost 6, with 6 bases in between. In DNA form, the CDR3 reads TGTGCCAGCAGCTTAGCGACAGAAAACACCATATATTTT. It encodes CASSLATENTIYF.

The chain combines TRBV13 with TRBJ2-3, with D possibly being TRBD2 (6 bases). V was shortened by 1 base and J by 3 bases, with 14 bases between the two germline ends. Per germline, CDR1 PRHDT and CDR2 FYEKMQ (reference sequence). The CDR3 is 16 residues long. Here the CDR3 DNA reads TGTGCCAGCAGCTTAGTAACGGGGGTTCCTACAGATACGCAGTATTTT. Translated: CASSLVTGVPTDTQYF.

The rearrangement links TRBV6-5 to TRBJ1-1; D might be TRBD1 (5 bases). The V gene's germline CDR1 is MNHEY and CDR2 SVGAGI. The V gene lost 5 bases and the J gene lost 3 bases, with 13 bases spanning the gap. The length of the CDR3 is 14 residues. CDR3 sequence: CASSTSGGDTEAFF. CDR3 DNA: TGTGCCAGCAGTACGAGCGGGGGAGACACTGAAGCTTTCTTT.

CDR3 sequence reads: CASSTTSGGAGETQYF. The CDR3, as DNA: TGTGCCAGTAGCACCACTAGCGGGGGGGCCGGGGAGACCCAGTACTTC. V is TRBV19 and J is TRBJ2-5, with 13 bases aligning to TRBD2. V was pared by 6 bases and J by 5 bases, with 9 bases of the junction left unmatched. The CDR3 runs 16 residues. In germline, CDR1 is LNHDA, CDR2 SQIVND (reference sequence).

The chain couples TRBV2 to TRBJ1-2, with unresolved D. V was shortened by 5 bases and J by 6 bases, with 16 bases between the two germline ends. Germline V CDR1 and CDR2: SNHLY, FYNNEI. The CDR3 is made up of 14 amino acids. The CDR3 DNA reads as TGTGCCAGCAGTCTCCCGACAAGGTTAGATGGCTACACCTTC. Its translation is CASSLPTRLDGYTF.

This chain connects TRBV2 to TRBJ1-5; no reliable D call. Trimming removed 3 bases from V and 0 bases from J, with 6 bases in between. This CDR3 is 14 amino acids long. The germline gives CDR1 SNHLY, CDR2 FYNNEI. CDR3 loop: CASSERGSNQPQHF. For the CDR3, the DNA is TGTGCCAGCAGTGAGCGGGGTAGCAATCAGCCCCAGCATTTT.

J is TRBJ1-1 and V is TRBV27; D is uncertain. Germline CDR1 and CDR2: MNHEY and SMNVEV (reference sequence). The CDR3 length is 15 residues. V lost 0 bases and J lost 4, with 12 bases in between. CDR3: CASSLSRGRVTEAFF. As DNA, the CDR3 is TGTGCCAGCAGTTTATCAAGAGGGCGGGTCACTGAAGCTTTCTTT.